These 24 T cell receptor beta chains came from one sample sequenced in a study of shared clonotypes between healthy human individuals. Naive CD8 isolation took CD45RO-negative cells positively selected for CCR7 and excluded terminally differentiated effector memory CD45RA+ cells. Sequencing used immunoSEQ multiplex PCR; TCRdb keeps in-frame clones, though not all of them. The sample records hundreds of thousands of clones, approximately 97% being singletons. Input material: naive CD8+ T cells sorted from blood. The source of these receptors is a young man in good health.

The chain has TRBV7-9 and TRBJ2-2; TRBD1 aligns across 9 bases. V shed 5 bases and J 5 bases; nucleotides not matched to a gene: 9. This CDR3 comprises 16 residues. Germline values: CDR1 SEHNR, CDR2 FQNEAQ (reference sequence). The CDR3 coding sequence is TGTGCCAGCAGCACGACAGGGGGTTTCTTGACCGGGGAGCTGTTTTTT. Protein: CASSTTGGFLTGELFF.

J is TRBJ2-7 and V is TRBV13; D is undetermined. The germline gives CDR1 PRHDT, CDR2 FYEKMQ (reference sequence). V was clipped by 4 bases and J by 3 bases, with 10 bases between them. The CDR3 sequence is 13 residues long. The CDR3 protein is CASSSTESYEQYF. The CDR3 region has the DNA TGTGCCAGCAGCTCGACTGAGAGCTACGAGCAGTACTTC.

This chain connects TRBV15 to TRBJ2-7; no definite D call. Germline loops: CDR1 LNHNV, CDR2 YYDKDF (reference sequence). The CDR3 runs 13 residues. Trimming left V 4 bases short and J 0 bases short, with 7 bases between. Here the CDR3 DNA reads TGTGCCACCAGCACCGACCTCTCCTACGAGCAGTACTTC. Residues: CATSTDLSYEQYF.

The CDR3 DNA is TGTGCCAGCAGCGTAGATGAAGCGCCAAGCTCCTACAATGAGCAGTTCTTC. Its translation: CASSVDEAPSSYNEQFF. The chain combines TRBV9 with TRBJ2-1; no clear D gene. V lost 0 bases and J lost 0, with 13 bases in between. The CDR3 runs to 17 residues. Germline-derived CDR1 and CDR2 are SGDLS and YYNGEE.

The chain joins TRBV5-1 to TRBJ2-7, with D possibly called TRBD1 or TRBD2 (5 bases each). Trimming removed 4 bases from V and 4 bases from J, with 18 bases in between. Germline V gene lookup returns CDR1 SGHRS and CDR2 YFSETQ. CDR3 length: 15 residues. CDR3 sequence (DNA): TGCGCCAGCAGCACCGTTGGGGACGGACCATACGAGCAGTACTTC. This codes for CASSTVGDGPYEQYF. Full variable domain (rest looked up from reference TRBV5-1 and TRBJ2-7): KAGVTQTPRYLIKTRGQQVTLSCSPISGHRSVSWYQQTPGQGLQFLFEYFSETQRNKGNFPGRFSGRQFSNSRSEMNVSTLELGDSALYLCASSTVGDGPYEQYFGPGTRLTVT.

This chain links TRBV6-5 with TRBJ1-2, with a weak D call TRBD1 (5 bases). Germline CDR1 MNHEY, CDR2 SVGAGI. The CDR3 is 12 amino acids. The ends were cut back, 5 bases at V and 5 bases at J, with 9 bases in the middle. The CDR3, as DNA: TGTGCCAGCAGTCCAACAGGATATGGCTACACCTTC. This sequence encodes CASSPTGYGYTF.

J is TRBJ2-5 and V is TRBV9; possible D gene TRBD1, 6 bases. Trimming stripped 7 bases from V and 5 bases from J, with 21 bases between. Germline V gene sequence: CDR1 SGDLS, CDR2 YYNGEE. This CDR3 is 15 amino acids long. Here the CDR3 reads CASQRQEGTGETQYF. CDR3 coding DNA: TGTGCCAGCCAAAGACAGGAAGGGACGGGTGAGACCCAGTACTTC. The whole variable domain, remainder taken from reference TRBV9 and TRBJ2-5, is DSGVTQTPKHLITATGQRVTLRCSPRSGDLSVYWYQQSLDQGLQFLIQYYNGEERAKGNILERFSAQQFPDLHSELNLSSLELGDSALYFCASQRQEGTGETQYFGPGTRLLVL.

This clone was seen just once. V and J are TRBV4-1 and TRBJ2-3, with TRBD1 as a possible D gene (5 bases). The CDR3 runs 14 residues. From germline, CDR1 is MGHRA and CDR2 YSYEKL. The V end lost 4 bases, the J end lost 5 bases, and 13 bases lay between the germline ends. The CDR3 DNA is TGCGCCAGCAGCCGAATAGGGGTCGAAGATACGCAGTATTTT. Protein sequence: CASSRIGVEDTQYF.

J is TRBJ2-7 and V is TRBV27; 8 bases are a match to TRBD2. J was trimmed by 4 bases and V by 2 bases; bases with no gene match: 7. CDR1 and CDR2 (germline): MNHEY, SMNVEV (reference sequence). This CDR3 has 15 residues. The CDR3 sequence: CASSLPGLGRYEQYF. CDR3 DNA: TGTGCCAGCAGTTTACCGGGACTAGGCCGATACGAGCAGTACTTC.

The CDR3, as DNA: TGCGCCAGCAGCCAAGACCCTAGCGGGAGTACCTACGAGCAGTACTTC. Amino acid sequence: CASSQDPSGSTYEQYF. The rearrangement joins TRBV4-3 to TRBJ2-7; TRBD2 matches at 10 bases. The CDR3 totals 16 residues. Germline values: CDR1 LGHNA, CDR2 YSLEER. Trimming at V came to 0 bases and at J to 2 bases, leaving 4 bases not matched to a gene.

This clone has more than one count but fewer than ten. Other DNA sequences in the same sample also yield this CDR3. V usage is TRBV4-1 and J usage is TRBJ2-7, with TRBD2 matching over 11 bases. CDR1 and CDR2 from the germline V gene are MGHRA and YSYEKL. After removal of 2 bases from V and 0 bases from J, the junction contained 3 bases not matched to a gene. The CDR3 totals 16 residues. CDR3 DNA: TGCGCCAGCAGCCAACTAGCGGGAGGCAGCTCCTACGAGCAGTACTTC. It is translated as CASSQLAGGSSYEQYF.

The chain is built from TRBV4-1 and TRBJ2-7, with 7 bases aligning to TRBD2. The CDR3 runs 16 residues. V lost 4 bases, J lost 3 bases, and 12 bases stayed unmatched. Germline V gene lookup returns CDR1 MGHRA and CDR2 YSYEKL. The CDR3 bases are TGCGCCAGCAGCCCAGGTGGGTCTAGCGGTTTCTACGAGCAGTACTTC. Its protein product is CASSPGGSSGFYEQYF.

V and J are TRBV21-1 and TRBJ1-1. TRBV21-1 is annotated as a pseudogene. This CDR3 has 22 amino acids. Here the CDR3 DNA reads TGTGCCAGCAGCAAAGGTAGGGCGACGGGATTGGGAACGAACTTGCCGGACACTGAAGCTTTCTTT. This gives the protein CASSKGRATGLGTNLPDTEAFF.

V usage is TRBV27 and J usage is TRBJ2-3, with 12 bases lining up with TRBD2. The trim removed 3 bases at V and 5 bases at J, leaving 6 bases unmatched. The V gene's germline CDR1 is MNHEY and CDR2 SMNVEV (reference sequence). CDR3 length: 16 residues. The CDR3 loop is CASSLTTSGSQDTQYF. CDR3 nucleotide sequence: TGTGCCAGCAGTTTGACGACTAGCGGGAGTCAAGATACGCAGTATTTT.

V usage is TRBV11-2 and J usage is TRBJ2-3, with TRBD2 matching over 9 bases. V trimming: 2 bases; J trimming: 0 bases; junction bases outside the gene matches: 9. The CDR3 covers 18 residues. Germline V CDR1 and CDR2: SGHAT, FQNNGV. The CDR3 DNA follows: TGTGCCAGCAGCTTATTAGGGGCTAGCGGGGCTAGCACAGATACGCAGTATTTT. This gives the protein CASSLLGASGASTDTQYF.

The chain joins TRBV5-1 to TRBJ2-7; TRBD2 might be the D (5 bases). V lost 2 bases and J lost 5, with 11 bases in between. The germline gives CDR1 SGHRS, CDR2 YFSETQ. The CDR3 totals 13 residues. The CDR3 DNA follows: TGCGCCAGCAGCTTTGAGGGTTTTAACGAGCAGTACTTC. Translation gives CASSFEGFNEQYF.

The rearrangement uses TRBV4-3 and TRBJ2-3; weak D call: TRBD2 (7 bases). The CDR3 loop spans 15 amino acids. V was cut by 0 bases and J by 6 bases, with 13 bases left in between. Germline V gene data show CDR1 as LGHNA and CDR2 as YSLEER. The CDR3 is CASSQDRGAMDTQYF. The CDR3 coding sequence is TGCGCCAGCAGCCAAGATCGGGGGGCAATGGATACGCAGTATTTT.

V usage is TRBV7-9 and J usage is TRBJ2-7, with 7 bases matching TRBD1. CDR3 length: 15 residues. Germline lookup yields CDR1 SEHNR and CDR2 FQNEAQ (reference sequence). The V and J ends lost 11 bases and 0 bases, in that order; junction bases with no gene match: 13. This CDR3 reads CASTDSGQSSYEQYF. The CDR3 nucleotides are TGTGCCTCCACCGATTCGGGACAGAGCTCCTACGAGCAGTACTTC.

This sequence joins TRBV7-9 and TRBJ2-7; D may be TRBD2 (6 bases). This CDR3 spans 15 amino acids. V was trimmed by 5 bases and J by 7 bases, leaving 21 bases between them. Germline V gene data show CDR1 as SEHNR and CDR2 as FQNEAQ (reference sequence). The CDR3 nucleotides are TGTGCCAGCAGCCAAAGCCGGGACTCACCTTGGGAGCAGTACTTC. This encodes CASSQSRDSPWEQYF.

The CDR3 DNA reads as TGTGCCAGCAGCTTAGTAACAGGGTTGGTCGAGCAGTTCTTC. Protein product: CASSLVTGLVEQFF. This chain uses TRBV7-9 with TRBJ2-1; a possible D gene is TRBD1 (6 bases). The germline gives CDR1 SEHNR, CDR2 FQNEAQ (reference sequence). The CDR3 spans 14 residues. The V end lost 1 base, the J end lost 10 bases, and 14 bases lay between the germline ends. Together with reference TRBV7-9 and TRBJ2-1, the CDR3 gives the full variable domain: DTGVSQNPRHKITKRGQNVTFRCDPISEHNRLYWYRQTLGQGPEFLTYFQNEAQLEKSRLLSDRFSAERPKGSFSTLEIQRTEQGDSAMYLCASSLVTGLVEQFFGPGTRLTVL.

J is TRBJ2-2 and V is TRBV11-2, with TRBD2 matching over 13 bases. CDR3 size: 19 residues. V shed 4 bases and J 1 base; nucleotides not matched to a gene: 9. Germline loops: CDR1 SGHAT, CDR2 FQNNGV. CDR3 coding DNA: TGTGCCAGCAGCTCTCCGACTAGCGGGAGGCCGGGGAACACCGGGGAGCTGTTTTTT. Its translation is CASSSPTSGRPGNTGELFF.

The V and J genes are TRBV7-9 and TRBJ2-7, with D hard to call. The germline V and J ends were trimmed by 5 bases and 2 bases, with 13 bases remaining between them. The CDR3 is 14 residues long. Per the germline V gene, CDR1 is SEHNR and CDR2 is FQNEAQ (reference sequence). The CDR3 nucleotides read TGTGCCAGCAGCGTACGGGCAGGTCCCTACGAGCAGTACTTC. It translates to CASSVRAGPYEQYF.

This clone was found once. CDR3 sequence (DNA): TGTGCCAGCAGCTTAGGGCAGGGGGCGCAGGAGCAGTTCTTC. Protein: CASSLGQGAQEQFF. The chain recombines TRBV11-2 with TRBJ2-1, with 8 bases matching TRBD1. Losses at the gene ends were 1 base for V and 10 bases for J; bases not matched to a gene: 6. The germline CDR1 and CDR2 sequences are SGHAT and FQNNGV. The CDR3 extends over 14 amino acids.

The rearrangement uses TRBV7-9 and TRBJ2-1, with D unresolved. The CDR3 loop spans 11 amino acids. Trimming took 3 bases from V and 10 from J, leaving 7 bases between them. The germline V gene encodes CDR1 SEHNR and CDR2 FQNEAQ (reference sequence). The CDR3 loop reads CASSLVEEQFF. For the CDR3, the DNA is TGTGCCAGCAGCTTGGTAGAGGAGCAGTTCTTC.